This T cell receptor (beta chain) was captured in a study of shared clonotypes between healthy human individuals. The method was immunoSEQ multiplex PCR; TCRdb's version includes in-frame clones alone and lacks a portion of them. The top ten clones hold around 0.13% of a sample with under 2,500,000 clones, 90% to 97% of them seen once. The sample comprised naive CD4+ T cells sorted from blood. Subset denoted: CD45RA+ positively selected. This receptor was identified in a man between 18 and 29 years old in good health.

The CDR3 loop is CASSPRGGGLITEAFF. The DNA for the CDR3 is TGTGCCAGCAGCCCAAGAGGTGGGGGGCTGATCACTGAAGCTTTCTTT. The V and J genes are TRBV5-4 and TRBJ1-1; weak D call: TRBD1 (6 bases). Trimming left V 4 bases short and J 4 bases short, with 20 bases between. CDR1 is SGHNT and CDR2 is YYREEE in the germline V gene (reference sequence). The CDR3 has 16 residues.